The sequence of this TCR beta chain was determined in a study of blood T cell repertoires in COVID-19. V shed 0 bases and J 0 bases; nucleotides not matched to a gene: 8. This CDR3 contains 18 residues. The germline CDR1 and CDR2 sequences are SEHNR and FQNEAQ (reference sequence). TCRdb's copy holds only in-frame clones and misses some; the assay was immunoSEQ multiplex PCR. The table includes tens of thousands of clones, more than 70% detected once. This receptor was identified in a man in his sixties or seventies with COVID-19, enrolled during active disease. The chain uses TRBV7-9 and TRBJ1-5, with 7 bases matching TRBD1. What was sequenced was peripheral blood. In DNA form, the CDR3 reads TGTGCCAGCAGCTTAGCGAGGACAGGAGTTTATAGCAATCAGCCCCAGCATTTT. This codes for CASSLARTGVYSNQPQHF.